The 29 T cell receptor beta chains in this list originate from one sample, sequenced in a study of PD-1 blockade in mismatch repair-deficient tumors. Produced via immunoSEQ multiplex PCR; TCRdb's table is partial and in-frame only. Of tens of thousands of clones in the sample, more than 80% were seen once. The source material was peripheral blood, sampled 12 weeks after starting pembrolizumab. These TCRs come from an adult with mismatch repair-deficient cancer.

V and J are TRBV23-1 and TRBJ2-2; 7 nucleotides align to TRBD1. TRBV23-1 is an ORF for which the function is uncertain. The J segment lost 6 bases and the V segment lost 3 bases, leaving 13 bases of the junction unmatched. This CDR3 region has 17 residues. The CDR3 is CASSHRDSSTNSGELFF. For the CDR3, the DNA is TGCGCCAGCAGTCACCGGGACAGTTCCACCAATTCCGGGGAGCTGTTTTTT.

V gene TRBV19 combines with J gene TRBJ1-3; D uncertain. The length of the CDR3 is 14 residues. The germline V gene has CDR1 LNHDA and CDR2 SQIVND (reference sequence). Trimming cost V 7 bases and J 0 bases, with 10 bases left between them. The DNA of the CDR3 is TGTGCCAGTATGGTGGCTTTCTCTGGAAACACCATATATTTT. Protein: CASMVAFSGNTIYF.

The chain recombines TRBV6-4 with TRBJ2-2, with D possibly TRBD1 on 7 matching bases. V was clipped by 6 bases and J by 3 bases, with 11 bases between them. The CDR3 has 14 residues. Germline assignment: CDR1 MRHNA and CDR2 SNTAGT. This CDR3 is CASSARGDTGELFF. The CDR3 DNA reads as TGTGCCAGCAGCGCCAGGGGGGACACCGGGGAGCTGTTTTTT.

The CDR3 coding sequence is TGTGCCAGCAGCCCTCGGACATTCCAAGAGACCCAGTACTTC. This translates into CASSPRTFQETQYF. The J gene is TRBJ2-5, the V gene TRBV11-2; D perhaps matches TRBD1 (5 bases). The germline V and J ends were trimmed by 5 bases and 1 base, with 11 bases remaining between them. Germline CDR1 is SGHAT and CDR2 is FQNNGV. The CDR3 spans 14 residues.

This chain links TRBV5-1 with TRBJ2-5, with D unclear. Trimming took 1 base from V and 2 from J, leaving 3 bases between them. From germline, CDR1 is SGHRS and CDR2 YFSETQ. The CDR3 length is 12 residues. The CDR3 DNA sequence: TGCGCCAGCAGCTTGTCACAAGAGACCCAGTACTTC. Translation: CASSLSQETQYF.

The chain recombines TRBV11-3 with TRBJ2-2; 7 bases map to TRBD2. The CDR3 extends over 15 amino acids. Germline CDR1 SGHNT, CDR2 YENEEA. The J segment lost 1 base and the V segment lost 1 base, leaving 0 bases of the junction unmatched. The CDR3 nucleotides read TGTGCCAGCAGCTTAGCTAGCGGGAACACCGGGGAGCTGTTTTTT. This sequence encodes CASSLASGNTGELFF.

CDR3 protein: CAISERGGGMDTQYF. CDR3 coding DNA: TGTGCCATCAGTGAGAGGGGGGGAGGAATGGATACGCAGTATTTT. The chain has TRBV10-3 and TRBJ2-3; possible D gene TRBD2, 7 bases. Germline CDR1 is ENHRY and CDR2 is SYGVKD. The CDR3 consists of 15 residues. The V end was cut by 2 bases, the J end by 6 bases, with 15 bases between.

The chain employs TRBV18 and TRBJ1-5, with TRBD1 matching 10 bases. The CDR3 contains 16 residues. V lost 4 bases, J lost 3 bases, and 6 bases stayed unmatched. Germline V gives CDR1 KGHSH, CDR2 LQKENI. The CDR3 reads CASSRDRGGDNQPQHF. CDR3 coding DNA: TGTGCCAGCTCACGGGACAGGGGAGGTGACAATCAGCCCCAGCATTTT.

Written as DNA, the CDR3 is TGTGCCAGCAGCTTAGCTTGGGGGGGATCGCAGTATTTT. Translated: CASSLAWGGSQYF. V usage is TRBV11-2 and J usage is TRBJ2-3, with TRBD2 matching over 7 bases. This CDR3 is 13 amino acids long. Per germline, CDR1 SGHAT and CDR2 FQNNGV. Trimming took 1 base from V and 10 from J; bases not matched to a gene: 5.

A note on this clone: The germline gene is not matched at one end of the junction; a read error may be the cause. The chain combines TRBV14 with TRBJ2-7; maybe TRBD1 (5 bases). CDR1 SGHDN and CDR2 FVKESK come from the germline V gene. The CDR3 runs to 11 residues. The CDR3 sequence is CASSQAGKQYF. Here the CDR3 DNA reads TGTGCCAGCAGTCAAGCAGGGAAGCAGTACTTC.

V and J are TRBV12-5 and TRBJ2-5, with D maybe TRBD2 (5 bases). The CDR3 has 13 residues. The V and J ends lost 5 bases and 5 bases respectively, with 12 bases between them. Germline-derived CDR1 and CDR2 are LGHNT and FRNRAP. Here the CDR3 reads CASGHGEPETQYF. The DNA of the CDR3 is TGTGCTAGTGGTCACGGGGAGCCCGAGACCCAGTACTTC.

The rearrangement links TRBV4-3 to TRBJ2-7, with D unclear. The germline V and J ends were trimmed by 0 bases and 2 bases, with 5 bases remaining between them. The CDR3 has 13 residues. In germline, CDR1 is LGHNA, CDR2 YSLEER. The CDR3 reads CASSQDRAYEQYF. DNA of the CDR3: TGCGCCAGCAGCCAAGATCGTGCCTACGAGCAGTACTTC.

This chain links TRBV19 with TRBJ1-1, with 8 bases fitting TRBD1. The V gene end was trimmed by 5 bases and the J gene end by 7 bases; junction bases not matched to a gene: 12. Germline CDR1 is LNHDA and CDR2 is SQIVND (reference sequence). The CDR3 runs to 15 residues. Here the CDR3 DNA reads TGTGCCAGTAGTTCCCGGACAGGGTATCTTTTTGAAGCTTTCTTT. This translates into CASSSRTGYLFEAFF.

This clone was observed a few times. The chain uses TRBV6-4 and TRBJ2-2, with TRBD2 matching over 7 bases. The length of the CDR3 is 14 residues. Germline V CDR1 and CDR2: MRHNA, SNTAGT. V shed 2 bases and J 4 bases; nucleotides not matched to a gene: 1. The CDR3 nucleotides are TGTGCCAGCAGTGACGGGAGGGCCACCGGGGAGCTGTTTTTT. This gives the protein CASSDGRATGELFF.

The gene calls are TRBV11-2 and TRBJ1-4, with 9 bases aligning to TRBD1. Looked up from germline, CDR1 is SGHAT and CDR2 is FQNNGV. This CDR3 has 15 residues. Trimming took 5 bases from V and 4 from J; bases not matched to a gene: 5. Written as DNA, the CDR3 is TGTGCCAGCAGCCTATCGACAGGGGGTAATGAAAAACTGTTTTTT. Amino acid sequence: CASSLSTGGNEKLFF.

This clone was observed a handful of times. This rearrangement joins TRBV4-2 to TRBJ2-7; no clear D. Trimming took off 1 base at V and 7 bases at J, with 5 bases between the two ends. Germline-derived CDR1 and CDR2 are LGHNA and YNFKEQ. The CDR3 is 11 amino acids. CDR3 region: CASSQGREQYF. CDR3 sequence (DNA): TGTGCCAGCAGCCAAGGGCGGGAGCAGTACTTC.

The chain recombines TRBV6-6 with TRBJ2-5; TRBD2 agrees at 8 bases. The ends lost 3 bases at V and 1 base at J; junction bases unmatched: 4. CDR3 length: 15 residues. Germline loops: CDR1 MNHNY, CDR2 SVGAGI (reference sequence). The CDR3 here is CASSYLAGSQETQYF. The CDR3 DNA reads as TGTGCCAGCAGTTATTTAGCGGGAAGCCAAGAGACCCAGTACTTC.

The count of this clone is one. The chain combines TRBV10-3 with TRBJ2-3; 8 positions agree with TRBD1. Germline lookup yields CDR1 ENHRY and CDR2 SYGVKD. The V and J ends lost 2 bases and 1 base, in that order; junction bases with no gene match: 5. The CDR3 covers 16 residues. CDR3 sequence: CAISELPGQGTDTQYF. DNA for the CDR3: TGTGCCATCAGTGAGCTACCGGGACAGGGCACAGATACGCAGTATTTT.

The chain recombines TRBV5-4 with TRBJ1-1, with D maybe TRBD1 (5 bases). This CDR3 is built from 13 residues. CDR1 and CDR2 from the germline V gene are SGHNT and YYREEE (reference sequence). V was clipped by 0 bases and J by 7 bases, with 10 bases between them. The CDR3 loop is CASSLGGTGEAFF. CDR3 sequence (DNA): TGTGCCAGCAGCTTGGGAGGGACCGGTGAAGCTTTCTTT.

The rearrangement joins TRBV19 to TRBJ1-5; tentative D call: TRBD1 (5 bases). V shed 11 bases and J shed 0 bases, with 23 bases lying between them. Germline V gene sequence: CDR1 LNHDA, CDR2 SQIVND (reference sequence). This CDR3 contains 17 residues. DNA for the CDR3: TGTGCCGGTGGGGGTCAGGTCCCTCCGGATAGCAATCAGCCCCAGCATTTT. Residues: CAGGGQVPPDSNQPQHF.

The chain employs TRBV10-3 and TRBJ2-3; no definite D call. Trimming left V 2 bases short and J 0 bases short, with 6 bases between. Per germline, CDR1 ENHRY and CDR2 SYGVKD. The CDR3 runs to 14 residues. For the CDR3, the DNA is TGTGCCATCAGTGAGCCCGATAGCACAGATACGCAGTATTTT. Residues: CAISEPDSTDTQYF.

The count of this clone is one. CDR3 sequence (DNA): TGTGCCAGCAGCTTTATGCTACGTCAGGGAAGCTCCTACGAGCAGTACTTC. This sequence encodes CASSFMLRQGSSYEQYF. The V and J genes are TRBV5-6 and TRBJ2-7, with D possibly being TRBD1 (5 bases). V lost 2 bases, J lost 0 bases, and 18 bases lay in between. CDR3 length equals 17 residues. The germline V gene encodes CDR1 SGHDT and CDR2 YYEEEE.

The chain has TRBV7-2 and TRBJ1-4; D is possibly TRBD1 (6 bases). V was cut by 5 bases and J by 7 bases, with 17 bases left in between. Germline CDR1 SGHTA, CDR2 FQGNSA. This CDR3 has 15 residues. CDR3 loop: CASSRSWDKGEKLFF. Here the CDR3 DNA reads TGTGCCAGCAGCAGGTCATGGGACAAGGGTGAAAAACTGTTTTTT.

The CDR3 reads CASSRGQGAGQPQHF. The CDR3 DNA reads as TGTGCCAGCAGCCGGGGTCAGGGGGCCGGGCAGCCCCAGCATTTT. The chain links TRBV6-5 to TRBJ1-5, with 8 bases that match TRBD1. In germline, CDR1 is MNHEY, CDR2 SVGAGI. Trimming at V came to 6 bases and at J to 7 bases, leaving 11 bases not matched to a gene. The CDR3 loop spans 15 amino acids.

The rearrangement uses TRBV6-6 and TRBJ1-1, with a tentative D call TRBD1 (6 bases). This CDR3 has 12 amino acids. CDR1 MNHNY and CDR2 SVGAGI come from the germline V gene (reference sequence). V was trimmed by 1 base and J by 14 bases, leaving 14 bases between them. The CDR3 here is CASSYYGQGMFF. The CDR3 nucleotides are TGTGCCAGCAGTTACTACGGGCAGGGGATGTTCTTT.

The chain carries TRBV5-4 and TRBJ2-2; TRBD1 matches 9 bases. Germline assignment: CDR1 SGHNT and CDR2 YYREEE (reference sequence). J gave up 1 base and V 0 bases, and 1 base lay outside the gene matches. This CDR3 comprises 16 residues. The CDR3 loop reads CASSLGDRVNTGELFF. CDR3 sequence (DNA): TGTGCCAGCAGCTTGGGGGACAGGGTGAACACCGGGGAGCTGTTTTTT.

As DNA, the CDR3 is TGTGCCAGCAGCCCCATCAATGCCGAGCAGTACTTC. Translating it yields CASSPINAEQYF. The J gene is TRBJ2-7, the V gene TRBV11-2; the D is unclear. Germline CDR1 SGHAT, CDR2 FQNNGV. V dropped 5 bases and J dropped 6 bases, with 11 bases sitting between them. The CDR3 has 12 residues.

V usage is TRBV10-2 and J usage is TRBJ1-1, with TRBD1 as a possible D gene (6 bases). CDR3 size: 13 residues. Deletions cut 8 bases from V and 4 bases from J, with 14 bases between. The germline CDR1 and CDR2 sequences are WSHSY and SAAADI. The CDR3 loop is CASFTGKGTEAFF. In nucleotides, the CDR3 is TGCGCCAGCTTTACAGGGAAGGGCACTGAAGCTTTCTTT.

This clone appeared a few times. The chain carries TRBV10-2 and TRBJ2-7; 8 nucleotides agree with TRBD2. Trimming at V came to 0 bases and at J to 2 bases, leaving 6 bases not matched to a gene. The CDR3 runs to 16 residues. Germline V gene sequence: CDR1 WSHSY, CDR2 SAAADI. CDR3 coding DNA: TGCGCCAGCAGTGAGTCGAGGGCTAGCGGGCCCTACGAGCAGTACTTC. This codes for CASSESRASGPYEQYF.